The rows below give T cell receptor beta chains drawn from one sample of a study of blood T cell repertoires in COVID-19. Profiled with immunoSEQ multiplex PCR; TCRdb holds only in-frame clones, not every one. Of around 250,000 clones listed, 91% are singletons. Sequencing input: PBMCs or T cells enriched from blood (not recorded which). The source is a human donor in a cohort exposed to, infected with or recovered from COVID-19 (not recorded which). The donor label of this sample is uncertain. The CDR3 runs from the conserved cysteine through the conserved F or W. A D gene is named only where the DNA matches it firmly. Some rows have no size entry. The others give once, few or many, or a class for an expanded clone.

CDR3	DNA	V	J	D	size
CASSLRGTGNTIYF	TGTGCCAGCAGTTTAAGGGGCACTGGAAACACCATATATTTT	TRBV27	TRBJ1-3	NA	NA
CASSQGDRVRGYTF	TGTGCCAGCAGCCAAGGGGACAGGGTCCGTGGCTACACCTTC	TRBV3-1/TRBV3-2	TRBJ1-2	TRBD1	NA
CASSYGGQGLKDTQYF	TGTGCCAGCAGTTACGGTGGACAGGGACTCAAAGATACGCAGTATTTT	TRBV6-2/TRBV6-3	TRBJ2-3	TRBD1	NA
CAWTGRPGAFF	TGTGCCTGGACCGGCCGCCCCGGGGCTTTCTTT	TRBV30	TRBJ1-1	NA	NA
CASSLGPLSYEQYF	TGTGCCAGCAGCTTAGGTCCCCTATCCTACGAGCAGTACTTC	TRBV11-2	TRBJ2-7	NA	NA
CASRKTAVYEQYF	TGTGCCAGCAGAAAGACAGCAGTCTACGAGCAGTACTTC	TRBV6-5	TRBJ2-7	NA	NA
CASSPQGLNTEAFF	TGTGCCAGCTCACCACAGGGGTTGAACACTGAAGCTTTCTTT	TRBV18	TRBJ1-1	NA	NA
CASSTGTGLNTGELFF	TGTGCCAGTAGTACCGGGACAGGCCTGAACACCGGGGAGCTGTTTTTT	TRBV19	TRBJ2-2	TRBD1	NA
CATSDGGDSYNEQFF	TGTGCCACCAGTGATGGAGGGGACTCCTACAATGAGCAGTTCTTC	TRBV24-1	TRBJ2-1	NA	NA
CASSPGTGQGYTF	TGTGCCAGCAGTCCAGGGACAGGGCAGGGCTACACCTTC	TRBV12-3/TRBV12-4	TRBJ1-2	TRBD1	NA
CASSLASGTDTQYF	TGCGCCAGCAGCTTGGCGTCCGGCACAGATACGCAGTATTTT	TRBV5-1	TRBJ2-3	NA	NA
CASSINRGNTEAFF	TGTGCCAGTAGTATTAACAGGGGGAACACTGAAGCTTTCTTT	TRBV19	TRBJ1-1	TRBD1	NA
CASSLQGGNTGELFF	TGTGCCAGCAGTCTACAGGGGGGGAACACCGGGGAGCTGTTTTTT	TRBV6-2/TRBV6-3	TRBJ2-2	TRBD1	NA
CASSLVRGYGYTF	TGTGCCAGCAGTTTAGTCAGGGGCTATGGCTACACCTTC	TRBV12-3/TRBV12-4	TRBJ1-2	NA	NA
CASSSEGLAYEQYF	TGTGCCAGCAGCTCGGAGGGACTTGCCTACGAGCAGTACTTC	TRBV7-2	TRBJ2-7	NA	NA
CASSQKSDRGPPGYTF	TGCGCCAGCAGTCAGAAGTCGGACAGAGGGCCCCCTGGCTACACCTTC	TRBV5-1	TRBJ1-2	NA	NA
CASSQDRQRGNTDTQYF	TGTGCCAGCAGCCAGGACCGCCAGCGGGGGAACACAGATACGCAGTATTTT	TRBV4-2	TRBJ2-3	TRBD2	NA
CASTADRASGYTF	TGTGCCAGCACCGCGGACAGGGCGAGTGGCTACACCTTC	TRBV12-3/TRBV12-4	TRBJ1-2	TRBD1	once
CASSLGPGDRGSGANVLTF	TGCGCCAGCAGCTTGGGCCCCGGGGACAGGGGCTCTGGGGCCAACGTCCTGACTTTC	TRBV5-1	TRBJ2-6	TRBD1	NA
CASSPRTGTNNEKLFF	TGTGCCAGCAGCCCTCGGACAGGGACTAATAATGAAAAACTGTTTTTT	TRBV5-4	TRBJ1-4	TRBD1	NA
CASSLGGTTYEQYF	TGTGCCAGCAGCTTAGGCGGGACTACCTACGAGCAGTACTTC	TRBV7-8	TRBJ2-7	TRBD2	NA
CAWSGSALLPEAFF	TGTGCCTGGAGCGGGTCCGCTCTGCTTCCTGAAGCTTTCTTT	TRBV30	TRBJ1-1	NA	NA